This entry describes one T cell receptor beta chain. The CDR3 covers 13 residues. V lost 6 bases to trimming and J lost 3 bases, with 11 bases between them. This sample's time point: before trial treatment. The treatment that donors received included nivolumab, ipilimumab, aspirin, low-dose cyclophosphamide and low-dose radiotherapy. The source of the sample is a study of low-dose radiotherapy and immunotherapy resistance in tumors. Primers used for first-strand cDNA, a TRAV- and TRBV-specific set, covered both alpha and beta chains. TCRs underwent 20 PCR cycles of amplification with a constant-region primer and V-primer adapter. In vitro transcription amplified the mRNA that had been isolated. One entry per CDR3 protein results from TCRdb running MiXCR on the reads. This sample has about 71,000 distinct CDR3 sequences, with roughly 30% found just once.

The starting material was PBMCs, obtained before treatment. The receptor was derived from a female donor with ovarian cancer. V gene TRBV12-3 or TRBV12-4 combines with J gene TRBJ2-5, with D tentatively TRBD1 or TRBD2 (5 bases each). This CDR3 reads CASSRDRKETQYF. CDR3 sequence (DNA): TGTGCCAGCAGCAGGGACCGCAAAGAGACCCAGTACTTC.